The text below deals with one T cell receptor (beta chain). Antigen unknown. This sample is part of a study of cytomegalovirus exposure and HLA in healthy donors. Study results and caveats: In the analysis, some V segments, TRBV6-2 and TRBV6-3 included, were excluded as indistinguishable.

The CDR3 is 16 amino acids. Germline V lookup: CDR1 SEHNR, CDR2 FQNEAQ (reference sequence). The V end was cut by 5 bases, the J end by 2 bases, with 16 bases between. The PCR employed 60 Vbeta primers together with 13 Jbeta primers. TCRdb's table, derived via immunoSEQ multiplex PCR, lists solely in-frame clones and lacks some. Among 89,000 or so clones, 84% were seen once, and the ten largest hold around 5.6%. This sequence was found in a woman under 30 in good health and CMV-seropositive. The rearrangement links TRBV7-9 to TRBJ2-1; D not resolved. Sequencing was done on a sample of PBMCs. This CDR3 reads CASSQFAGMTYNEQFF. CDR3 DNA sequence: TGTGCCAGCAGCCAGTTCGCTGGCATGACCTACAATGAGCAGTTCTTC.